This T cell receptor beta chain was sequenced during a study of T cells expressing NK-cell markers. As for the study in general: Investigators obtained TCR beta repertoires from sorted CD3+CD56+NKG2C+, CD3+CD56+NKG2C- and CD3+CD56-NKG2C+ T cells. Serological testing identified seven of the eight sequenced donors as HCMV-seropositive and one as seronegative. General observations from the study: In about six donors, dominant CD3+CD56+NKG2C+ clonotypes ranked among the top 10 CD8+ clonotypes.

With regard to this clonotype: The antigen is undetermined.

UMIs were included in TCR beta cDNA generated by 5'RACE template switching. After re-calling the 5' RACE reads, TCRdb lists one entry per CDR3 protein, DNA absent. This table holds a few hundred thousand distinct CDR3 sequences. The sequencing input was blood T cells: a sorted CD56 or NKG2C T cell subset, CD4+ or CD8+ T cells, or bulk PBMC T cells (not recorded which). This TCR was sampled from a man between 18 and 35 years old in good health.

This CDR3 is CASSLGPLGNEQFF. This chain connects TRBV12-3 or TRBV12-4 to TRBJ2-1; the TRBD1 assignment by TCRdb is unverifiable without DNA. There are 14 residues in the CDR3.